These T cell receptor beta chains were read from a single sample in a study of blood T cells in healthy people across ages. TCRdb re-called the 5' RACE reads through MiXCR, storing one row per CDR3 protein. The table lists 1.5 million to 2 million distinct CDR3 sequences, roughly 27% of them singletons, with less than 9.5% in the top ten. The sample comprised blood. The receptors come from a woman aged 25 to 39 in good health. Both conserved end residues are part of each CDR3. D genes are given only for firm matches. A clone size is listed for some rows: how often the clone was seen (once, few, many), or a class if it is expanded.

j_call,clone_size,d_call,v_call,cdr3_aa,cdr3_nt
TRBJ2-1,many,-,TRBV7-9,CASSPTGLQNEQFF,TGTGCCAGCAGCCCAACGGGGCTCCAAAATGAGCAGTTCTTC
TRBJ2-5,-,-,TRBV12-3/TRBV12-4,CASMAGRYQETQYF,TGTGCCAGCATGGCCGGGAGATACCAAGAGACCCAGTACTTC
TRBJ2-1,many,TRBD2,TRBV10-3,CAIRGLGESNEQFF,TGTGCCATCAGGGGACTAGGGGAGAGTAATGAGCAGTTCTTC
TRBJ2-5,-,-,TRBV13,CANSSRSGSGGQGETQYF,TGTGCCAACAGCTCCCGTTCGGGTAGTGGGGGGCAGGGAGAGACCCAGTACTTC
TRBJ1-1,few,TRBD1,TRBV6-2/TRBV6-3,CASSYGQVTNTEAFF,TGTGCCAGCAGTTACGGACAGGTTACGAACACTGAAGCTTTCTTT
TRBJ1-5,-,-,TRBV2,CASSEGNSGNQPQHF,TGTGCCAGCAGTGAAGGGAATTCCGGCAATCAGCCCCAGCATTTT
TRBJ2-5,-,-,TRBV15,CATSVDRGDQETQYF,TGTGCCACCAGCGTGGATCGAGGGGACCAAGAGACCCAGTACTTC
TRBJ2-5,many,-,TRBV4-2,CASSQGTGVRETQYF,TGTGCCAGCAGCCAGGGCACAGGAGTGCGGGAGACCCAGTACTTC
TRBJ1-1,-,-,TRBV5-1,CASSKWRGEGSTEAFF,TGCGCCAGCAGCAAATGGCGGGGGGAAGGGTCTACTGAAGCTTTCTTT
TRBJ2-4,-,-,TRBV5-1,CASSLLGNIQYF,TGCGCCAGCAGCTTGTTGGGGAACATTCAGTACTTC
TRBJ2-7,-,TRBD2,TRBV12-3/TRBV12-4,CASRNGLAGNYEQYF,TGTGCCAGCAGAAACGGACTAGCGGGTAACTACGAGCAGTACTTC
TRBJ1-5,-,-,TRBV15,CATSRPQRKFQPQHF,TGTGCCACCAGCAGACCCCAGCGAAAGTTTCAGCCCCAGCATTTT
TRBJ2-6,many,TRBD2,TRBV6-5,CASSSLGGSSGANVLTF,TGTGCCAGCAGTTCGTTGGGGGGGTCCTCTGGGGCCAACGTCCTGACTTTC
TRBJ2-1,-,-,TRBV3-1,CASSQTRGGAYNEQFF,TGTGCCAGCAGTCAAACGAGGGGGGGAGCCTACAATGAGCAGTTCTTC
TRBJ2-7,-,TRBD1,TRBV6-2/TRBV6-3,CASSYRQGVYEQYF,TGTGCCAGCAGTTACCGACAGGGGGTATACGAGCAGTACTTC
TRBJ2-7,-,TRBD2,TRBV12-3/TRBV12-4,CASIPGGDLGDEQYF,TGTGCCAGCATCCCGGGAGGGGACCTCGGGGACGAGCAGTACTTC
TRBJ2-7,-,TRBD2,TRBV20-1,CSASAAETSGGAPYEQYF,TGCAGTGCTAGCGCAGCCGAGACTAGCGGGGGGGCTCCCTACGAGCAGTACTTC
TRBJ1-1,once,-,TRBV3-1,CASSFWVMGSEAFF,TGTGCCAGCAGCTTTTGGGTAATGGGCAGTGAAGCTTTCTTT
TRBJ2-6,many,-,TRBV28,CASTWTGANVLTF,TGTGCCAGTACCTGGACTGGGGCCAACGTCCTGACTTTC
TRBJ2-6,many,-,TRBV20-1,CSARDVTGANVLTF,TGCAGTGCTAGAGATGTAACTGGGGCCAACGTCCTGACTTTC
TRBJ2-5,-,TRBD2,TRBV3-1,CASSQVVEREGRDVETQYF,TGTGCCAGCAGCCAAGTCGTCGAGCGGGAGGGCCGAGATGTGGAGACCCAATACTTC
TRBJ2-3,-,TRBD2,TRBV24-1,CATSDRTSGSQDTQYF,TGTGCCACCAGTGACCGGACTAGCGGGAGCCAAGATACGCAGTATTTT
TRBJ2-7,-,-,TRBV7-9,CASSRTVKGSYEQYF,TGTGCCAGCAGCCGGACGGTTAAGGGATCCTACGAGCAGTACTTC
TRBJ1-4,-,TRBD1,TRBV29-1,CSGQGSGGKLFF,TGCAGCGGACAGGGATCCGGTGGAAAACTGTTTTTT
TRBJ2-7,-,-,TRBV7-2,CASSLSGLVGAGDEQYF,TGTGCCAGCAGCCTCTCGGGTCTCGTGGGCGCCGGGGACGAGCAGTACTTC
TRBJ2-7,few,-,TRBV20-1,CSARGALSYEQYF,TGCAGTGCTCGGGGGGCCCTATCCTACGAGCAGTACTTC
TRBJ2-3,few,-,TRBV5-1,CASSLLTSGGIDTQYF,TGCGCCAGCAGCTTACTTACCTCAGGAGGTATTGATACGCAGTATTTT
TRBJ2-3,few,-,TRBV12-3/TRBV12-4,CASSFSPRADTQYF,TGTGCCAGCAGTTTTTCCCCTCGGGCAGATACGCAGTATTTT
TRBJ2-1,-,-,TRBV4-2,CASSQGVSGYNEQFF,TGTGCCAGCAGCCAAGGGGTTTCGGGATACAATGAGCAGTTCTTC
TRBJ2-4,-,TRBD2,TRBV7-2,CASSLASGTSDVNEQYF,TGTGCCAGCAGCTTAGCCTCCGGGACTAGCGACGTGAATGAGCAGTACTTC
TRBJ2-7,many,TRBD2,TRBV6-2/TRBV6-3,CASSPTSGATYEQYF,TGTGCCAGCAGCCCAACTAGCGGGGCTACCTACGAGCAGTACTTC
TRBJ2-5,few,TRBD2,TRBV6-5,CASSSGLRGETQYF,TGTGCCAGCAGTTCGGGACTACGAGGAGAGACCCAGTACTTC
TRBJ2-7,many,-,TRBV10-3,CAISESGPGSYEQYF,TGTGCCATCAGTGAGTCGGGTCCGGGCTCCTACGAGCAGTACTTC
TRBJ2-4,few,-,TRBV29-1,CSVEVLKNIQYF,TGCAGCGTTGAAGTCCTTAAAAACATTCAGTACTTC
TRBJ2-1,few,-,TRBV12-3/TRBV12-4,CASSISGPKNEQFF,TGTGCCAGCAGCATCTCGGGGCCTAAGAATGAGCAGTTCTTC
TRBJ2-7,many,-,TRBV6-2/TRBV6-3,CASTDPPYEQYF,TGTGCCAGCACGGATCCTCCCTACGAGCAGTACTTC
TRBJ2-1,-,TRBD2,TRBV9,CASSVAGTRMEETQFF,TGTGCCAGCAGCGTAGCGGGGACTAGGATGGAAGAGACCCAGTTCTTC
TRBJ1-1,-,-,TRBV29-1,CSGNRVITEAFF,TGCAGCGGCAACAGGGTAATCACTGAAGCTTTCTTT
TRBJ1-2,few,-,TRBV6-1,CASSLNYRDTYGYTF,TGTGCCAGCAGTCTGAACTACCGGGACACCTATGGCTACACCTTC
TRBJ2-1,once,-,TRBV19,CASSIFMGGTYNEQFF,TGTGCCAGTAGTATTTTTATGGGCGGCACCTACAATGAGCAGTTCTTC